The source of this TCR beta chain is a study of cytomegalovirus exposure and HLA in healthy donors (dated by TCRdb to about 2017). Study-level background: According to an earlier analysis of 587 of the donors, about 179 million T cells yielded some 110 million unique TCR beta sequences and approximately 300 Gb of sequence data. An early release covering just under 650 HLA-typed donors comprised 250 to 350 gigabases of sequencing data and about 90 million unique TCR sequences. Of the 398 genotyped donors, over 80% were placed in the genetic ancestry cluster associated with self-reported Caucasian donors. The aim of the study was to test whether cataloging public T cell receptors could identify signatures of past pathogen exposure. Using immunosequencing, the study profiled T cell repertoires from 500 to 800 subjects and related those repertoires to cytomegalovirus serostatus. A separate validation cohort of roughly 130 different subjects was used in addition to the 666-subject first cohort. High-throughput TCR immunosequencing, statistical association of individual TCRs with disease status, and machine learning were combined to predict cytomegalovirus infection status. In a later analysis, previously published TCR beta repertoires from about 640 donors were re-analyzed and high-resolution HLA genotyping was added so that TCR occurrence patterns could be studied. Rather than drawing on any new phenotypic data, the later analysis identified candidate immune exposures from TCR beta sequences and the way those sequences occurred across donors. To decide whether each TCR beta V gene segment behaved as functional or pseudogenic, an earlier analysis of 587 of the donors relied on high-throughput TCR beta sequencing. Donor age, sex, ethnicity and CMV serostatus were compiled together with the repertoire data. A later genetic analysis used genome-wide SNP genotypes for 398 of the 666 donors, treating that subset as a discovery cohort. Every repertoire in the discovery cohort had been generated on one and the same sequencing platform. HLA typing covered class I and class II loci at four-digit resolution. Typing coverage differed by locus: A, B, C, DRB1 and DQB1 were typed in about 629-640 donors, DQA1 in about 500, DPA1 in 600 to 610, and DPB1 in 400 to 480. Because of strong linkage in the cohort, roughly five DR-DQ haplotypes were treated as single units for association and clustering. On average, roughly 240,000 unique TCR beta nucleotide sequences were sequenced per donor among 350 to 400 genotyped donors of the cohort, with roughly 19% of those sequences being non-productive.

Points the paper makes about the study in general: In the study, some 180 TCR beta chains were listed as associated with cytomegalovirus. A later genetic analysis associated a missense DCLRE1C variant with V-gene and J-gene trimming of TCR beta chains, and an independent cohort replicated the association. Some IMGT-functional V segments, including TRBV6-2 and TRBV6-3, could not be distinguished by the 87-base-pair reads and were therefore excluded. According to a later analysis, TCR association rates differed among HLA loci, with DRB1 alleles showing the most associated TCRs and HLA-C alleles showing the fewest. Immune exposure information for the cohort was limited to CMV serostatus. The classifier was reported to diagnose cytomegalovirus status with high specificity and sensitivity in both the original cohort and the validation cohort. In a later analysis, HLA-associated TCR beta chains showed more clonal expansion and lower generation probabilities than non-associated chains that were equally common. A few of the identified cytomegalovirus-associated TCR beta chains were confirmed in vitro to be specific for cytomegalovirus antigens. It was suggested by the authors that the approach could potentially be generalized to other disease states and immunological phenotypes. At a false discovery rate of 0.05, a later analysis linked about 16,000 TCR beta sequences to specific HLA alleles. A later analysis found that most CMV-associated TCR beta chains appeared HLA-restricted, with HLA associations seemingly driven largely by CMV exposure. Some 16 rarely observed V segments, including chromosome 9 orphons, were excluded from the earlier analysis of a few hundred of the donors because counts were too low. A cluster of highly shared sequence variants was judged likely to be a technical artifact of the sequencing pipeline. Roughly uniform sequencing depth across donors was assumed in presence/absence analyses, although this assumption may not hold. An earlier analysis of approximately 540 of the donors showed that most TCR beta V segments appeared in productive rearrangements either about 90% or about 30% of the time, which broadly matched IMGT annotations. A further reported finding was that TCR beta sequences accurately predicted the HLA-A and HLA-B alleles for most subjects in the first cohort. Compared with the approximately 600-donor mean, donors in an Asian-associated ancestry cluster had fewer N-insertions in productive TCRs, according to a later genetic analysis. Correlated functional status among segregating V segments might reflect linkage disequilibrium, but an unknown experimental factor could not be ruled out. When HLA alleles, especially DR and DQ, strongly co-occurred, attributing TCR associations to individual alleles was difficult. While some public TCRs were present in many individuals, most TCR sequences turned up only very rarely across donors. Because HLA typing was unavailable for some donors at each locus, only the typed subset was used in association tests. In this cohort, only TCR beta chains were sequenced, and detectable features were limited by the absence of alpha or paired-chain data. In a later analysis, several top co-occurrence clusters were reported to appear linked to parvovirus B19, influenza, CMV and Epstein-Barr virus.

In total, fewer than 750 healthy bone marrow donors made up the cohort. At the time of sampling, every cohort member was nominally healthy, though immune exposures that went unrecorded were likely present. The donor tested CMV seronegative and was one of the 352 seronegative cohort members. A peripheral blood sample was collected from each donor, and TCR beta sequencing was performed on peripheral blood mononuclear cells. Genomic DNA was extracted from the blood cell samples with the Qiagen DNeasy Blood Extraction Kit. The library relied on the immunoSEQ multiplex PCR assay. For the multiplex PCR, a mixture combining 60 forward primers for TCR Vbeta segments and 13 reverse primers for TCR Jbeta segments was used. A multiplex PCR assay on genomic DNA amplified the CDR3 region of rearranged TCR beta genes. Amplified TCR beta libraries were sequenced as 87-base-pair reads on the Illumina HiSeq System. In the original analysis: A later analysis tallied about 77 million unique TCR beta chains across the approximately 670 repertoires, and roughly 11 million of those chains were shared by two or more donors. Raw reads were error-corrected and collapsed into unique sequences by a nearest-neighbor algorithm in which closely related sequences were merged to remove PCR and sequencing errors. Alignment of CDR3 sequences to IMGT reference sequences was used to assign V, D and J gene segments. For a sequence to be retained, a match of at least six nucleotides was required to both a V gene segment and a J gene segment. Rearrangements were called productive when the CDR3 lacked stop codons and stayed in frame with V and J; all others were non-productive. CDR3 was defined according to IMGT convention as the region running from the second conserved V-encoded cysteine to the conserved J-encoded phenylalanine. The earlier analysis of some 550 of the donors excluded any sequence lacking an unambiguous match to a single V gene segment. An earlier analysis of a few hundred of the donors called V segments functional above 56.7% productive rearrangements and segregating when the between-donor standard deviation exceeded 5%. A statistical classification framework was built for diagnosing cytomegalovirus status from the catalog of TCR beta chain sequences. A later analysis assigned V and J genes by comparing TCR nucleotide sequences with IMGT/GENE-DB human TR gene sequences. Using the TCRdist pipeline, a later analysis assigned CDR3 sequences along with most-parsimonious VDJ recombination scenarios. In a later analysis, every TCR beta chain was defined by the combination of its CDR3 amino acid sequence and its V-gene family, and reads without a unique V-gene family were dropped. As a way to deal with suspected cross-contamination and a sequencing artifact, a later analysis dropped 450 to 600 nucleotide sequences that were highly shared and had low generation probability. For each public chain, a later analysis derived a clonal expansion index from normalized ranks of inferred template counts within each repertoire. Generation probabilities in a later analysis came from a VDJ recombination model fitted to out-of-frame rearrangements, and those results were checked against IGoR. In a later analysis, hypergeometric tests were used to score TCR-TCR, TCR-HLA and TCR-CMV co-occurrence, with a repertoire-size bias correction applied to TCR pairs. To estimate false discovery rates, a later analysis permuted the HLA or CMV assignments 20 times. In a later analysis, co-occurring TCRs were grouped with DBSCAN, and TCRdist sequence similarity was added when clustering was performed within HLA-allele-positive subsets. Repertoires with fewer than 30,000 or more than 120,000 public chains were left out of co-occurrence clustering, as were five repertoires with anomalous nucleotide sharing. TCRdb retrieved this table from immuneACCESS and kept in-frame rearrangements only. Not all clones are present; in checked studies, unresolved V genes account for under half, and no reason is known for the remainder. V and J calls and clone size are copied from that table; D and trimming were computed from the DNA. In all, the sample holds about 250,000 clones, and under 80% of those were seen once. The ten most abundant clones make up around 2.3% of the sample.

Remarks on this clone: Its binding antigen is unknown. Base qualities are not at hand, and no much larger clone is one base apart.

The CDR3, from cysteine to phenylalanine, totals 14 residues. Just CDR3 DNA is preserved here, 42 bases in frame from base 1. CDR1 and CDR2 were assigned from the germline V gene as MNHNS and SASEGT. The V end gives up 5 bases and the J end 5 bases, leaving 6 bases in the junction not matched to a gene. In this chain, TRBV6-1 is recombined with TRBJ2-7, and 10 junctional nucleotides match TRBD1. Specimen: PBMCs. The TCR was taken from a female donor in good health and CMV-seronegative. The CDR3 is CASSPGQGINEQYF. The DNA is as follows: TGTGCCAGCAGTCCGGGACAGGGGATCAACGAGCAGTACTTC.